Listed here are 22 T cell receptor beta chains from one sample, sequenced in a study of blood T cell repertoires in COVID-19. Clones were read by immunoSEQ multiplex PCR, and TCRdb kept only the in-frame ones, dropping some. In the table there are under 500,000 clones, 75% to 90% of which are singletons. The specimen was peripheral blood. These receptors all come from a woman aged 25 to 45 with acute or convalescent COVID-19.

The V call is TRBV24-1, the J call TRBJ1-2; TRBD1 is a possible D gene (6 bases). The CDR3 covers 15 residues. Germline CDR1 reads KGHDR; CDR2 reads SFDVKD. V lost 2 bases and J 1 base, leaving 10 bases between the germline ends. In nucleotides, the CDR3 is TGTGCCACCAGTGATTCCGGACAGCTTAACTATGGCTACACCTTC. Its protein is CATSDSGQLNYGYTF.

This chain links TRBV5-4 with TRBJ2-7, with 8 bases aligning to TRBD1. The CDR3 extends over 15 amino acids. V was clipped by 0 bases and J by 1 base; unmatched bases: 3. CDR1 and CDR2 (germline): SGHNT, YYREEE (reference sequence). CDR3 sequence: CASSLAGDRSYEQYF. For the CDR3, the DNA is TGTGCCAGCAGCTTGGCGGGGGACAGGTCCTACGAGCAGTACTTC.

The chain employs TRBV10-1 and TRBJ2-1; 7 nucleotides line up with TRBD1. Germline trimming cut 6 bases from V and 15 bases from J; bases unmatched to any gene: 20. This CDR3 comprises 15 residues. Per germline, CDR1 WNHNN and CDR2 SYGVQD (reference sequence). The DNA for the CDR3 is TGCGCCAGCAGCAAAAACTCCGGGACAGTTCAAAATTTGTTCTTC. It is translated as CASSKNSGTVQNLFF.

The V and J genes are TRBV7-2 and TRBJ1-6; maybe TRBD1 (5 bases). The germline V gene encodes CDR1 SGHTA and CDR2 FQGNSA. Trimming removed 5 bases at V and 10 bases at J, with 18 bases between. This CDR3 has 15 residues. CDR3 in amino acids: CASSTLGQGGSPLHF. CDR3 nucleotides: TGTGCCAGCAGCACCCTCGGCCAGGGAGGCTCACCCCTCCACTTT. Using reference TRBV7-2 and TRBJ1-6 for the parts outside the CDR3, the full variable domain is GAGVSQSPSNKVTEKGKDVELRCDPISGHTALYWYRQSLGQGLEFLIYFQGNSAPDKSGLPSDRFSAERTGGSVSTLTIQRTQQEDSAVYLCASSTLGQGGSPLHFGNGTRLTVT.

The chain uses TRBV5-1 and TRBJ2-5, with 16 nucleotides matching TRBD2. V was pared by 3 bases and J by 5 bases, with 7 bases of the junction left unmatched. Germline V lookup: CDR1 SGHRS, CDR2 YFSETQ. CDR3 length equals 17 residues. CDR3: CASSSGTSGGAYETQYF. Written as DNA, the CDR3 is TGCGCCAGCAGCTCCGGGACTAGCGGGGGGGCCTACGAGACCCAGTACTTC.

This sequence joins TRBV11-2 and TRBJ1-2, with TRBD1 matching 7 bases. Germline lookup yields CDR1 SGHAT and CDR2 FQNNGV. The ends lost 1 base at V and 4 bases at J; junction bases unmatched: 3. The CDR3 is 14 amino acids. The DNA for the CDR3 is TGTGCCAGCAGCTTAGCACAGGGGCTCTATGGCTACACCTTC. This gives the protein CASSLAQGLYGYTF.

The CDR3 loop is CASYWTSGATGELFF. The CDR3 DNA follows: TGTGCCAGCTACTGGACTTCGGGTGCCACCGGGGAGCTGTTTTTT. The chain recombines TRBV28 with TRBJ2-2; possible D gene TRBD2, 5 bases. CDR3 length: 15 amino acids. V lost 8 bases and J 4 bases, leaving 17 bases between the germline ends. CDR1 and CDR2 from the germline V gene are MDHEN and SYDVKM.

The chain carries TRBV10-3 and TRBJ2-3, with 9 bases identical to TRBD1. CDR1 and CDR2 (germline): ENHRY, SYGVKD. The trim removed 5 bases at V and 3 bases at J, leaving 6 bases unmatched. The CDR3 has 15 amino acids. The chain's CDR3 is CAISRTGDKTDTQYF. DNA of the CDR3: TGTGCCATCAGTAGGACAGGGGATAAGACAGATACGCAGTATTTT.

V is TRBV7-8 and J is TRBJ2-1; 11 bases are shared with TRBD2. With V trimmed by 4 bases and J by 8 bases, 10 bases remained unmatched. The CDR3 is 16 amino acids. CDR1 and CDR2 (germline): SGHVS, FQNEAQ. CDR3 in DNA: TGTGCCAGCAGCTATCCGATAGCGGGGGGGCCCTATGAGCAGTTCTTC. As protein: CASSYPIAGGPYEQFF.

This chain joins TRBV6-5 and TRBJ2-1, with a weak D call TRBD1 (7 bases). Germline loops: CDR1 MNHEY, CDR2 SVGAGI. Trimming removed 6 bases at V and 9 bases at J, with 15 bases between. The length of the CDR3 is 13 residues. In DNA form, the CDR3 reads TGTGCCAGCAGCTCACCCCAGGGGGGTGAGCAGTTCTTC. Translated, it gives CASSSPQGGEQFF.

The chain combines TRBV5-4 with TRBJ2-5; TRBD1 is a possible D gene (7 bases). In germline, CDR1 is SGHNT, CDR2 YYREEE (reference sequence). The CDR3 runs to 14 residues. Trimming pared 3 bases from V and 2 bases from J, leaving 11 bases between. This CDR3 reads CASSWAGGQETQYF. The CDR3 bases are TGTGCCAGCAGCTGGGCAGGGGGGCAAGAGACCCAGTACTTC.

The chain has TRBV5-1 and TRBJ2-1; D may be TRBD2 (6 bases). The germline V gene has CDR1 SGHRS and CDR2 YFSETQ. This CDR3 has 16 amino acids. V shed 0 bases and J shed 2 bases, with 12 bases lying between them. CDR3 nucleotide sequence: TGCGCCAGCAGCTTGGAGGCAACGGGAGCCTACAATGAGCAGTTCTTC. Translation: CASSLEATGAYNEQFF.

This chain links TRBV19 with TRBJ1-2; 8 bases match TRBD1. Losses at the gene ends were 5 bases for V and 6 bases for J; bases not matched to a gene: 8. Germline lookup yields CDR1 LNHDA and CDR2 SQIVND (reference sequence). The CDR3 contains 14 residues. This chain's CDR3 is CASSPSTGVHGYTF. CDR3 nucleotide sequence: TGTGCCAGTAGTCCATCGACAGGGGTTCATGGCTACACCTTC. Supplemented by reference TRBV19 and TRBJ1-2, the full variable domain reads DGGITQSPKYLFRKEGQNVTLSCEQNLNHDAMYWYRQDPGQGLRLIYYSQIVNDFQKGDIAEGYSVSREKKESFPLTVTSAQKNPTAFYLCASSPSTGVHGYTFGSGTRLTVV.

The J gene is TRBJ1-6, the V gene TRBV28; weak D call: TRBD1 (6 bases). The CDR3 sequence is 15 residues long. The V and J ends lost 8 bases and 7 bases respectively, with 18 bases between them. Germline V lookup: CDR1 MDHEN, CDR2 SYDVKM. As DNA, the CDR3 is TGTGCCAGCGGCCTTTCGGCAGGGGAAAATTCACCCCTCCACTTT. This encodes CASGLSAGENSPLHF.

The J gene is TRBJ1-3, the V gene TRBV30; the match to TRBD1 covers 8 bases. The CDR3 runs to 17 residues. Germline V CDR1 and CDR2: GTSNPN, SVGIG (reference sequence). Trimming removed 0 bases from V and 0 bases from J; junction bases left unmatched: 7. The CDR3, as DNA: TGTGCCTGGAGTGTACGGCAGGGGGCGAGCTCTGGAAACACCATATATTTT. Translated, it gives CAWSVRQGASSGNTIYF.

The chain carries TRBV9 and TRBJ1-3, with TRBD1 matching 8 bases. J lost 0 bases, V lost 4 bases, and 3 bases had no gene match. Germline V gene data show CDR1 as SGDLS and CDR2 as YYNGEE. The CDR3 extends over 15 amino acids. CDR3 coding DNA: TGTGCCAGCAGCCCAACAGGGGGCTCTGGAAACACCATATATTTT. This encodes CASSPTGGSGNTIYF.

V usage is TRBV19 and J usage is TRBJ2-7; D is unclear. CDR1 and CDR2 (germline): LNHDA, SQIVND (reference sequence). There are 13 residues in the CDR3. Trimming shortened V by 0 bases and J by 6 bases, and 9 bases separated the two germline ends. CDR3: CASSIEASREQYF. For the CDR3, the DNA is TGTGCCAGTAGTATAGAGGCTTCCCGCGAGCAGTACTTC. Full variable domain (rest looked up from reference TRBV19 and TRBJ2-7): DGGITQSPKYLFRKEGQNVTLSCEQNLNHDAMYWYRQDPGQGLRLIYYSQIVNDFQKGDIAEGYSVSREKKESFPLTVTSAQKNPTAFYLCASSIEASREQYFGPGTRLTVT.

The chain links TRBV4-1 to TRBJ1-2; D uncertain. The CDR3 is made up of 14 amino acids. Trimming removed 1 base from V and 4 bases from J, with 10 bases in between. CDR1 is MGHRA, CDR2 YSYEKL, per germline. CDR3 sequence: CASSQGRDTYGYTF. CDR3 in DNA: TGCGCCAGCAGCCAAGGACGGGATACCTATGGCTACACCTTC.

The chain combines TRBV12-3 or TRBV12-4 with TRBJ2-7; D ambiguous. This CDR3 spans 12 amino acids. Trimming stripped 3 bases from V and 3 bases from J, with 6 bases between. CDR3: CASSFGSYEQYF. CDR3 DNA: TGTGCCAGCAGTTTCGGTAGCTACGAGCAGTACTTC.

The genes are TRBV6-5 and TRBJ1-3; 8 nucleotides align to TRBD1. The CDR3 spans 15 residues. Trimming cost V 6 bases and J 0 bases; bases outside gene matches: 4. CDR1 is MNHEY, CDR2 SVGAGI, per germline. Here the CDR3 reads CASRTGARSGNTIYF. The CDR3, as DNA: TGTGCCAGCAGGACAGGGGCACGCTCTGGAAACACCATATATTTT.

The chain has TRBV9 and TRBJ1-2, with 8 bases fitting TRBD1. The junction had 8 bases not matched to a gene; V was cut back by 3 bases and J by 4 bases. The CDR3 sequence is 15 residues long. The germline CDR1 and CDR2 sequences are SGDLS and YYNGEE. The DNA of the CDR3 is TGTGCCAGCAGCGGCCCCACGGGACAGGCCTATGGCTACACCTTC. It specifies CASSGPTGQAYGYTF.

The chain carries TRBV5-4 and TRBJ1-1; perhaps TRBD1 as D (6 bases). Per the germline V gene, CDR1 is SGHNT and CDR2 is YYREEE (reference sequence). V was pared by 1 base and J by 1 base, with 11 bases between. CDR3 length: 15 amino acids. CDR3 bases: TGTGCCAGCAGCTTGATGAACAGGGAGAACACTGAAGCTTTCTTT. Its translation is CASSLMNRENTEAFF.